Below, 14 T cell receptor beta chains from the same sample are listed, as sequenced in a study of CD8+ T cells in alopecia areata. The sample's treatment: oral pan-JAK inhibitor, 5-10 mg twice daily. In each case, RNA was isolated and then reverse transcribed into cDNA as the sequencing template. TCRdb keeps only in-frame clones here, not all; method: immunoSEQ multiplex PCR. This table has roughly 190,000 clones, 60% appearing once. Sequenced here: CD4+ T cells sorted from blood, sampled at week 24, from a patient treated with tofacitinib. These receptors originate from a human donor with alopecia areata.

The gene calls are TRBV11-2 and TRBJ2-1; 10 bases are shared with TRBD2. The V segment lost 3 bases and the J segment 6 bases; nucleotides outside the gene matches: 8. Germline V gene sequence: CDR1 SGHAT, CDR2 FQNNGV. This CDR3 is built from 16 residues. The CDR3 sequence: CASSFLSGGAVNEQFF. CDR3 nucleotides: TGTGCCAGCAGCTTCCTGAGCGGGGGGGCCGTCAATGAGCAGTTCTTC.

CDR3 in amino acids: CAWTQRGSTDTQYF. The CDR3, as DNA: TGTGCCTGGACCCAGCGGGGATCCACAGATACGCAGTATTTT. The V call is TRBV30, the J call TRBJ2-3; 7 bases align to TRBD2. Trimming at V came to 4 bases and at J to 2 bases, leaving 6 bases not matched to a gene. This CDR3 comprises 14 residues. The germline gives CDR1 GTSNPN, CDR2 SVGIG (reference sequence).

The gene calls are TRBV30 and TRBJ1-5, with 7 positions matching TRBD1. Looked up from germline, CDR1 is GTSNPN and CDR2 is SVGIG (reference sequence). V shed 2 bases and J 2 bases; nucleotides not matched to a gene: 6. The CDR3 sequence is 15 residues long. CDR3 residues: CAWSNGGQGNQPQHF. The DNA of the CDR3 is TGTGCCTGGAGTAACGGAGGACAGGGCAATCAGCCCCAGCATTTT.

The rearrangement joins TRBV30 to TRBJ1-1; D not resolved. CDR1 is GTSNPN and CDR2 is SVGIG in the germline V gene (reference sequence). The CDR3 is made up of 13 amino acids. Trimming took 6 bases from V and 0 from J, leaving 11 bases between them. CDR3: CACQRAVNTEAFF. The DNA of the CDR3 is TGTGCCTGCCAACGTGCAGTGAACACTGAAGCTTTCTTT.

The CDR3 DNA reads as TGTGCCAGCCGGGGGCGGGGTCGGTCTCAAGAGACCCAGTACTTC. This encodes CASRGRGRSQETQYF. The chain is built from TRBV7-2 and TRBJ2-5, with D perhaps given as TRBD1 or TRBD2 (6 bases each). The CDR3 runs to 15 residues. V was cut by 8 bases and J by 2 bases, with 18 bases left in between. Germline values: CDR1 SGHTA, CDR2 FQGNSA.

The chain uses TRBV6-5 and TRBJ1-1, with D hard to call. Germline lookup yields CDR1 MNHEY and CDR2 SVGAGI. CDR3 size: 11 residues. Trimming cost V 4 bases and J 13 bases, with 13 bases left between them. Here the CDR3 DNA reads TGTGCCAGCAGTTCCCCGGGCGTGCTTTTCTTT. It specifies CASSSPGVLFF.

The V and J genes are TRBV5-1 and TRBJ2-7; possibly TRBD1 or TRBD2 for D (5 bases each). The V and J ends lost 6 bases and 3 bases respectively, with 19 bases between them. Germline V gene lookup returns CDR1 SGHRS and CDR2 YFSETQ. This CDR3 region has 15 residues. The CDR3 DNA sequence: TGCGCCAGCACTTTGTATGGGGGATCGGTCTACGAGCAGTACTTC. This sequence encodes CASTLYGGSVYEQYF.

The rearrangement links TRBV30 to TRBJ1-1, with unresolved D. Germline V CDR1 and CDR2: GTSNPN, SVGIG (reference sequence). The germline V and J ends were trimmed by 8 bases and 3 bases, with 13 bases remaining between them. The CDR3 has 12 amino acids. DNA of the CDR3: TGTGCCGCCTTTCTAGAGGACACTGAAGCTTTCTTT. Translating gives CAAFLEDTEAFF.

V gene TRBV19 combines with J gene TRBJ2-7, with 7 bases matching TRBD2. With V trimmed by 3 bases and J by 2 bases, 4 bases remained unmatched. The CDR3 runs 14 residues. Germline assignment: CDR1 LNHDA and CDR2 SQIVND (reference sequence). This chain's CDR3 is CASSIGGGPYEQYF. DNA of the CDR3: TGTGCCAGTAGTATCGGCGGGGGTCCCTACGAGCAGTACTTC.

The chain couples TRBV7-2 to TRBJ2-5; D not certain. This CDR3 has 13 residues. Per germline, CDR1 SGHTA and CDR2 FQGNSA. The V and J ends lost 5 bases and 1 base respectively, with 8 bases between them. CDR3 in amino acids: CASSSSTQETQYF. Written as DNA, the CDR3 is TGTGCCAGCAGCAGTAGCACCCAAGAGACCCAGTACTTC. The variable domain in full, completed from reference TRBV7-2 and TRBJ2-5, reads GAGVSQSPSNKVTEKGKDVELRCDPISGHTALYWYRQSLGQGLEFLIYFQGNSAPDKSGLPSDRFSAERTGGSVSTLTIQRTQQEDSAVYLCASSSSTQETQYFGPGTRLLVL.

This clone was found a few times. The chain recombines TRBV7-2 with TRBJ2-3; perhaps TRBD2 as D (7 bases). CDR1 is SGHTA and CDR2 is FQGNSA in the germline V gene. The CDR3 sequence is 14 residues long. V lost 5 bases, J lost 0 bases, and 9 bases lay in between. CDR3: CASSGGGSTDTQYF. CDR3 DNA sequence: TGTGCCAGCAGCGGGGGGGGCAGCACAGATACGCAGTATTTT. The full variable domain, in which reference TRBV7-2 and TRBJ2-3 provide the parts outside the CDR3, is GAGVSQSPSNKVTEKGKDVELRCDPISGHTALYWYRQSLGQGLEFLIYFQGNSAPDKSGLPSDRFSAERTGGSVSTLTIQRTQQEDSAVYLCASSGGGSTDTQYFGPGTRLTVL.

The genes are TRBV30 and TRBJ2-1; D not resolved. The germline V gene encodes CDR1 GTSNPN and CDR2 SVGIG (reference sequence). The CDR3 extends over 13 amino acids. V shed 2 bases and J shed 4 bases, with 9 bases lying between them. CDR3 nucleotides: TGTGCCTGGAGTTCATCCCGATACAATGAGCAGTTCTTC. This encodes CAWSSSRYNEQFF.

The CDR3 sequence is CASSIGRNAIGGYTF. CDR3 coding DNA: TGTGCCAGTAGTATCGGACGGAACGCTATAGGAGGCTACACCTTC. The chain is built from TRBV19 and TRBJ1-2; unclear D gene. The CDR3 consists of 15 residues. V gave up 3 bases and J gave up 8 bases, with 19 bases separating them. The germline gives CDR1 LNHDA, CDR2 SQIVND (reference sequence).

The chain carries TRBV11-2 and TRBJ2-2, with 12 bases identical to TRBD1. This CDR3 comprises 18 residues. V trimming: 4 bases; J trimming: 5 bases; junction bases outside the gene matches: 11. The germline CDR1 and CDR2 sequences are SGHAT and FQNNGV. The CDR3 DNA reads TGTGCCAGCAGCTCTTACCCGGGACAGGGGGCAGGGACCGGGGAGCTGTTTTTT. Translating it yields CASSSYPGQGAGTGELFF.